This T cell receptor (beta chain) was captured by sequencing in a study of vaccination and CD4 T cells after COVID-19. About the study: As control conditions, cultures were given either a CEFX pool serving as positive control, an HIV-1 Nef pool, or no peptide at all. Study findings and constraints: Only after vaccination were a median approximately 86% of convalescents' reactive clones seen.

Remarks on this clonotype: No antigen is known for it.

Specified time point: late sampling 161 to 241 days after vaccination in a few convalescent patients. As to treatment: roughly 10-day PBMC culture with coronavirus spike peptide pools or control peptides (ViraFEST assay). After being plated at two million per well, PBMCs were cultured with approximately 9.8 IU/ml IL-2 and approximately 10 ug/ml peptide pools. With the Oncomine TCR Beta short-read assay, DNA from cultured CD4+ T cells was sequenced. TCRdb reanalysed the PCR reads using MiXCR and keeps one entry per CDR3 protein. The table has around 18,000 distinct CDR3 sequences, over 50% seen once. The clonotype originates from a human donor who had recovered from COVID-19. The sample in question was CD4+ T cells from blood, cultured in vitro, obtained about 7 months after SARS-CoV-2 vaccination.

The CDR3 DNA sequence: TGCAGTGCTAGAGATACCGGCCGAAACTACAATGAGCAGTTCTTC. This gives the protein CSARDTGRNYNEQFF. V gene TRBV20-1 combines with J gene TRBJ2-1; D unclear. V shed 0 bases and J shed 3 bases, with 12 bases lying between them. This CDR3 comprises 15 residues. CDR1 and CDR2 (germline): DFQATT, SNEGSKA (reference sequence).